The table lists the clone carrying this T cell receptor (beta chain) with a few counts. The antigen remains undetermined. These data belong to a study of blood T cell dynamics during melanoma immunotherapy. Study-level points and caveats: It remained unknown if the driving T cell clones were melanoma-specific.

Profiling relied on immunoSEQ multiplex PCR, and the TCRdb table lists in-frame clones only, not all of them. The table shows roughly 10,000 clones, with 75% to 90% occurring only once. Stated time point: week 3, after first cycle of checkpoint inhibitor. Prior systemic cancer therapy, immunosuppressant use and other active malignancies excluded patients. Sequenced here: blood, sampled from a patient treated with checkpoint blockade. The TCR was taken from a human donor with melanoma.

As DNA, the CDR3 is TGTGCCAGCAGCTTGGCTGTTAGCGGGGTCTACGAGCAGTACTTC. Translating it yields CASSLAVSGVYEQYF. The J gene is TRBJ2-7, the V gene TRBV5-6; TRBD2 matches at 8 bases. Unmatched junction bases numbered 5, after V lost 0 bases and J lost 3 bases. Germline CDR1 is SGHDT and CDR2 is YYEEEE. This CDR3 region has 15 residues.